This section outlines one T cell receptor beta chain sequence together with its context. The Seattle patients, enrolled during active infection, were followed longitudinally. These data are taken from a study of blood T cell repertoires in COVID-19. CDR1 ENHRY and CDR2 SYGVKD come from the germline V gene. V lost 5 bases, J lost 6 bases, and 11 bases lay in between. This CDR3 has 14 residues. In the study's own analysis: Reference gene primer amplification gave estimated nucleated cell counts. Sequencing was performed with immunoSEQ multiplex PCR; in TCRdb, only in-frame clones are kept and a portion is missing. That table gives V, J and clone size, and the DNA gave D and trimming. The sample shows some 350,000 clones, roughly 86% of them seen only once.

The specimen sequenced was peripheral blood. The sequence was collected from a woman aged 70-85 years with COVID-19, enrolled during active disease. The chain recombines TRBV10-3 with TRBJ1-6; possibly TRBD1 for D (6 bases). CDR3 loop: CAISPGEGNSPLHF. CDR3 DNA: TGTGCCATCAGTCCAGGGGAAGGTAATTCACCCCTCCACTTT.